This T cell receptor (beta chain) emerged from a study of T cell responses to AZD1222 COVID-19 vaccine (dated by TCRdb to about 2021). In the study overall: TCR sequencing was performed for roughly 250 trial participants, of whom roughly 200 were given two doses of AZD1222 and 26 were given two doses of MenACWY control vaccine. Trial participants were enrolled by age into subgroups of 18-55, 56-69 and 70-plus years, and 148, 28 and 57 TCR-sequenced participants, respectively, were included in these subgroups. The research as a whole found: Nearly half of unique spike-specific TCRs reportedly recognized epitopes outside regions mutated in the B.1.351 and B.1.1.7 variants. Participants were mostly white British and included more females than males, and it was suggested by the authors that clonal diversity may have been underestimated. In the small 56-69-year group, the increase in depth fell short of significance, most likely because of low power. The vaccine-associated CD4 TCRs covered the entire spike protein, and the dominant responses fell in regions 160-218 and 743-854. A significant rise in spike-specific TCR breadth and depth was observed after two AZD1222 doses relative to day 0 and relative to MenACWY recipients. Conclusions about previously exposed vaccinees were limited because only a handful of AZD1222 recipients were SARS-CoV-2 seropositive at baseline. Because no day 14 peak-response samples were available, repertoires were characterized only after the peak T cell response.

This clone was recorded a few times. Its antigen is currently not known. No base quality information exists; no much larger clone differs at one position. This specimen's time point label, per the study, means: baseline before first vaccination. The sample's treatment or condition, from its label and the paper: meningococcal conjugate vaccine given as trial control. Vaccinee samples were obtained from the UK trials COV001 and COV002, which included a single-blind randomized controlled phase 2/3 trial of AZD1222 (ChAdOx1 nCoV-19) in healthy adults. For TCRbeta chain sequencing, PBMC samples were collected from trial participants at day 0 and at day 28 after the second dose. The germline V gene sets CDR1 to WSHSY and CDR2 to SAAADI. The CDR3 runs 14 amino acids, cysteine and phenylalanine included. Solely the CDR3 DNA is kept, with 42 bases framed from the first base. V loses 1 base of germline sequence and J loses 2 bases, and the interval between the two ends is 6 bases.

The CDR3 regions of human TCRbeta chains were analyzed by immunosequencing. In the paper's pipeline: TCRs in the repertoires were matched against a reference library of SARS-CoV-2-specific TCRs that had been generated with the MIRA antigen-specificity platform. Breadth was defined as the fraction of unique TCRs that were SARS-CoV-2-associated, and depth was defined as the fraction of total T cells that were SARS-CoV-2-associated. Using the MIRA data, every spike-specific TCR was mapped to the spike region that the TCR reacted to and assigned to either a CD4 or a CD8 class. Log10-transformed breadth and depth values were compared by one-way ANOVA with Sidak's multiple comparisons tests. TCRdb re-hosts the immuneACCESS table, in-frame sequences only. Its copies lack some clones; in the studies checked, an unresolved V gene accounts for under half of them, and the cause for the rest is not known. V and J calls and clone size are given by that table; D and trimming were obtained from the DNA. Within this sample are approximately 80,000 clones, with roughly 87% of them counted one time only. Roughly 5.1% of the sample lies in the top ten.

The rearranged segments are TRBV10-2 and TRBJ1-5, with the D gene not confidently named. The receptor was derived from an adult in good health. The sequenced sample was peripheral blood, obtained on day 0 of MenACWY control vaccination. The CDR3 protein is CASSELLRNQPQHF. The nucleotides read TGCGCCAGCAGTGAGTTGCTTCGCAATCAGCCCCAGCATTTT.